The clone carrying this T cell receptor (beta chain) was found many times. CDR1 and CDR2 from the germline V gene are SNHLY and FYNNEI. This CDR3 region has 15 residues. V was cut by 5 bases and J by 0 bases, with 8 bases left in between. Building the TCR beta libraries relied on iRepertoire HTBI primers, and CDR3 regions underwent Arm-PCR. TCRdb used MiXCR to reprocess the multiplex PCR reads, holding one entry per CDR3 protein. The sample shows hundreds of thousands of distinct CDR3 sequences, roughly 17% of them seen only once. The record originates from a study of regulatory T cells in long-lasting Graves disease. As for time point: newly diagnosed GD, antithyroid drugs for less than 3 months. Construction of the TCR library relied on RNA isolated from PBMCs. The data were also submitted as part of a second study, on T cells in Graves' hyperthyroidism and ophthalmopathy. That study adds: It was considered stable Graves' hyperthyroidism when ophthalmopathy did not progress within 18 months.

The TCR originated in a man aged 40-55 years with Graves disease. The specimen comprised peripheral blood mononuclear cells (PBMCs), sampled at new diagnosis, from a patient treated with antithyroid drugs. The rearrangement joins TRBV2 to TRBJ1-6; D may be TRBD1 (5 bases). The CDR3 DNA is TGTGCCAGCAGTCCAGGGAGCTCCTATAATTCACCCCTCCACTTT. Encoded protein: CASSPGSSYNSPLHF.